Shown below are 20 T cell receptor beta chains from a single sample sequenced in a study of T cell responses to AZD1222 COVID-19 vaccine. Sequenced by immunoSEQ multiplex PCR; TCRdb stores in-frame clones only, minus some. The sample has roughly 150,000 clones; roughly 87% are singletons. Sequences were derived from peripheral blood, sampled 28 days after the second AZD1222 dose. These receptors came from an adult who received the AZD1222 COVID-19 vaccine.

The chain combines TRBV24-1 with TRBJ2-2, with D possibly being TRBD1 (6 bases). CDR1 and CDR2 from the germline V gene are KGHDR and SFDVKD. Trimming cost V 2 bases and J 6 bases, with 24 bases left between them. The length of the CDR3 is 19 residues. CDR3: CATSDSHDMGALGSGELFF. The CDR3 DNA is TGTGCCACCAGTGATTCCCATGACATGGGGGCCCTTGGGTCCGGGGAGCTGTTTTTT.

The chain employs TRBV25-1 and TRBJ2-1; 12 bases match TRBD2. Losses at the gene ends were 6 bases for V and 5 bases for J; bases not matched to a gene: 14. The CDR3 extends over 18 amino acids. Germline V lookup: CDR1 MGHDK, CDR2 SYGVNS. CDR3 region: CASSLPGLAGRSNNEQFF. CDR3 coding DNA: TGTGCCAGCAGCCTCCCCGGACTAGCGGGGAGGTCTAACAATGAGCAGTTCTTC.

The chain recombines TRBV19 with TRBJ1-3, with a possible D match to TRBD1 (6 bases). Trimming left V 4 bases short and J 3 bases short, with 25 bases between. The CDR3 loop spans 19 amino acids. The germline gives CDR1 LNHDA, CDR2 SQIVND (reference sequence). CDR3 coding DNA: TGTGCCAGTAGTACGCCGACAGGAGGATATTTAGCTTTTGGAAACACCATATATTTT. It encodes CASSTPTGGYLAFGNTIYF.

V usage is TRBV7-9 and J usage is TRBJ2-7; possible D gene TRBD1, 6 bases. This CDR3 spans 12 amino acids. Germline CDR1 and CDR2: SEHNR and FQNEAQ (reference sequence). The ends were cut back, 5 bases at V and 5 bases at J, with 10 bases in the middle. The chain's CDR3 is CASSTRTDEQYF. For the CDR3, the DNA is TGTGCCAGCAGCACCCGGACAGACGAGCAGTACTTC.

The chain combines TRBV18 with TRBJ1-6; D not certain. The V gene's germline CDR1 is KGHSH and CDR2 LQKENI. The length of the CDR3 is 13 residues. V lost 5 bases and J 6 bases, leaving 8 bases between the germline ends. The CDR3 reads CASSGEANSPLHF. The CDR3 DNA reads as TGTGCCAGCTCAGGGGAAGCTAATTCACCCCTCCACTTT.

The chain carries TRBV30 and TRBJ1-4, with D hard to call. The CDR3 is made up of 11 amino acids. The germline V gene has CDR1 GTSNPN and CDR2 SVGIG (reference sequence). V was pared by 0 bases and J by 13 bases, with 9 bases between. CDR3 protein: CAWSVRAGLFF. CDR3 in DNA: TGTGCCTGGAGTGTAAGGGCAGGACTGTTTTTT.

DNA of the CDR3: TGTGCCAGCAGCTTCGAACCACAAGAGACCCAGTACTTC. Protein product: CASSFEPQETQYF. The chain has TRBV5-6 and TRBJ2-5; D ambiguous. Germline-derived CDR1 and CDR2 are SGHDT and YYEEEE. The CDR3 covers 13 residues. Trimming took 2 bases from V and 2 from J, leaving 7 bases between them.

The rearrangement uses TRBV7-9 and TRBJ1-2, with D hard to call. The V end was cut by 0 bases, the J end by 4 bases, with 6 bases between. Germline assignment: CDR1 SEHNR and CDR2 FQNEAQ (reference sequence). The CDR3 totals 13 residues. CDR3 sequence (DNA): TGTGCCAGCAGCTTAGCGGCGACCTATGGCTACACCTTC. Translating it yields CASSLAATYGYTF. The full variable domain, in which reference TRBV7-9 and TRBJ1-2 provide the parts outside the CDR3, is DTGVSQNPRHKITKRGQNVTFRCDPISEHNRLYWYRQTLGQGPEFLTYFQNEAQLEKSRLLSDRFSAERPKGSFSTLEIQRTEQGDSAMYLCASSLAATYGYTFGSGTRLTVV.

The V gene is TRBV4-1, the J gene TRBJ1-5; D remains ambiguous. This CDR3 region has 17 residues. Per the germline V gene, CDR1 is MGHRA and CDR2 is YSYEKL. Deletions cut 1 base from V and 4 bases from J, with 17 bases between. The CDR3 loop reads CASSQGSAQRANQPQHF. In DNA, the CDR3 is TGCGCCAGCAGCCAAGGGTCTGCGCAGAGGGCTAATCAGCCCCAGCATTTT.

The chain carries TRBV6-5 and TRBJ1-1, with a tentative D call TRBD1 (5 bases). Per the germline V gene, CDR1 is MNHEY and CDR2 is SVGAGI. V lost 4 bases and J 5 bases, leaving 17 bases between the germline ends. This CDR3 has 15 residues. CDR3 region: CASSSLSGGGTEAFF. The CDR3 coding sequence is TGTGCCAGCAGTTCCCTCTCGGGCGGGGGTACTGAAGCTTTCTTT.

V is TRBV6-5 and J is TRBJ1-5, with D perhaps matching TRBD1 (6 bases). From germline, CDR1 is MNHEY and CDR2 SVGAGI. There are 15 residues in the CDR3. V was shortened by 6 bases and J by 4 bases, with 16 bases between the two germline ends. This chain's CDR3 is CASRQRGGLNQPQHF. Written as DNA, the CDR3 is TGTGCCAGCAGGCAGAGGGGGGGGTTAAATCAGCCCCAGCATTTT.

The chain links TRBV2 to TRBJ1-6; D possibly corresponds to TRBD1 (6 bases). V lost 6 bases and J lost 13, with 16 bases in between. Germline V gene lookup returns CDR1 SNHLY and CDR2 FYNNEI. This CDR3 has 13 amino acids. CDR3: CASRETGPHPLHF. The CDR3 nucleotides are TGTGCCAGCAGGGAGACAGGCCCCCATCCCCTCCACTTT.

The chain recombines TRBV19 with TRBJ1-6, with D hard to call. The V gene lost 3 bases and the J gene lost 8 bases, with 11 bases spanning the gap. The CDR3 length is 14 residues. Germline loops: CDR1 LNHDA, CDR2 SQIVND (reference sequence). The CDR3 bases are TGTGCCAGTAGTATTTATTTTAGCGATTCACCCCTCCACTTT. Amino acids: CASSIYFSDSPLHF.

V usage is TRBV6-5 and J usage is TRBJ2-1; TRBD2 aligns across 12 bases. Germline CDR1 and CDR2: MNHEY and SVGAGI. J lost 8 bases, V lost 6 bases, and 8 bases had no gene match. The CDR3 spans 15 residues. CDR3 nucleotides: TGTGCCAGCAGCAGTCTAGCGGGAGGGTGGCATGAGCAGTTCTTC. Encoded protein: CASSSLAGGWHEQFF.

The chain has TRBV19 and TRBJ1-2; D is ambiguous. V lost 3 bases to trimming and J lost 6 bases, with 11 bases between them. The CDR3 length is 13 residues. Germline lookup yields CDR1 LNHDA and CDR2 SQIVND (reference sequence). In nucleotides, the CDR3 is TGTGCCAGTAGTATTAGAACTGGAGATGGCTACACCTTC. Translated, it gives CASSIRTGDGYTF. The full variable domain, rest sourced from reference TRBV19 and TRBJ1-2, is DGGITQSPKYLFRKEGQNVTLSCEQNLNHDAMYWYRQDPGQGLRLIYYSQIVNDFQKGDIAEGYSVSREKKESFPLTVTSAQKNPTAFYLCASSIRTGDGYTFGSGTRLTVV.

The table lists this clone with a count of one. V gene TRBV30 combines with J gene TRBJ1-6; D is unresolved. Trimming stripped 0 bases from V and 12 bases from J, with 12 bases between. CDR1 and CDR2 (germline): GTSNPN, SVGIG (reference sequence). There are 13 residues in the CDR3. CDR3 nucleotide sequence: TGTGCCTGGAGTGTACAAGTGTTCCAACCCCTCCACTTT. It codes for CAWSVQVFQPLHF.

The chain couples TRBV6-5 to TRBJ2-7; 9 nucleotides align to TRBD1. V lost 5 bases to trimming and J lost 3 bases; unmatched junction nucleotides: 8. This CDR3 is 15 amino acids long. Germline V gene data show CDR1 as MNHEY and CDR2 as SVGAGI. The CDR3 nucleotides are TGTGCCAGCAGTCCGGGACAGGGCCCCTACTACGAGCAGTACTTC. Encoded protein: CASSPGQGPYYEQYF.

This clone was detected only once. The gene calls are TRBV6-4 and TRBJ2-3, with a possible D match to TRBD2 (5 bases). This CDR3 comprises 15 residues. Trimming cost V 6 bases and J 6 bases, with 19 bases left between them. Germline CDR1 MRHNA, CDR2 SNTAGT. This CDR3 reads CASRRSSSLSDTQYF. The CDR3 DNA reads TGTGCCAGCAGGAGGTCGTCTAGCTTGTCTGATACGCAGTATTTT.

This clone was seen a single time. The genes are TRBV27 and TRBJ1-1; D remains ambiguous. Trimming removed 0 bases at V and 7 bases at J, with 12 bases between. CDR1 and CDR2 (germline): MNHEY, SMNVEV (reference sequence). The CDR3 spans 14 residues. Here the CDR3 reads CASSLSPLPDEAFF. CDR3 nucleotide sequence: TGTGCCAGCAGTTTATCACCCCTTCCAGATGAAGCTTTCTTT.

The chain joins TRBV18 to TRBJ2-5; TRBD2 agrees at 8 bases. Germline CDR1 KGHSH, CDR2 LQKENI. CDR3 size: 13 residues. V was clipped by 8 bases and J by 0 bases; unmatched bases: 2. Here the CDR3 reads CASPGGDQETQYF. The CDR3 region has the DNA TGTGCCAGCCCGGGAGGGGACCAAGAGACCCAGTACTTC. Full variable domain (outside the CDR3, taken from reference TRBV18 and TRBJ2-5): NAGVMQNPRHLVRRRGQEARLRCSPMKGHSHVYWYRQLPEEGLKFMVYLQKENIIDESGMPKERFSAEFPKEGPSILRIQQVVRGDSAAYFCASPGGDQETQYFGPGTRLLVL.